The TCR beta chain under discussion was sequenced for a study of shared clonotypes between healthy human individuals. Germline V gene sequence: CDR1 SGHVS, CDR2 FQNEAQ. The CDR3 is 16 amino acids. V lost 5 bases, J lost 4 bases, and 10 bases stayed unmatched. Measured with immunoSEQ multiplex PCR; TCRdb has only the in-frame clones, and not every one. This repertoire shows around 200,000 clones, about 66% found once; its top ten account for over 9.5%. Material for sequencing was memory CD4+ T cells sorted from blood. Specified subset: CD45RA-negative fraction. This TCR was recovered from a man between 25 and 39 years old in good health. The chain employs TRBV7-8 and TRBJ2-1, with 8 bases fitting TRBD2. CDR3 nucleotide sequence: TGTGCCAGCAGCGACGTCACCGGGACTAGGTACAATGAGCAGTTCTTC. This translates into CASSDVTGTRYNEQFF.